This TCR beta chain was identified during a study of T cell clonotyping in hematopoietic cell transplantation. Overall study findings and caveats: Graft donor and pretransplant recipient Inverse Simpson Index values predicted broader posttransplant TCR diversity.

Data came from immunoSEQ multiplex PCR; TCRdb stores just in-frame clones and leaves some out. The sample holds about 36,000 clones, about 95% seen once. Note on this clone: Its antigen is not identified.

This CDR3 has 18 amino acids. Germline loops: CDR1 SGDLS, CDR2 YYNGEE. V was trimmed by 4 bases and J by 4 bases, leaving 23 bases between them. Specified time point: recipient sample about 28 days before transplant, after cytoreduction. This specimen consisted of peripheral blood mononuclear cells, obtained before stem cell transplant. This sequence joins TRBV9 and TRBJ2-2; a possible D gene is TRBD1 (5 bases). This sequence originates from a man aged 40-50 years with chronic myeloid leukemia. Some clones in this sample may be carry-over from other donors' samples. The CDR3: CASSPSLGAVLLTGELFF. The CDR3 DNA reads TGTGCCAGCAGCCCTTCCCTAGGGGCAGTCCTCCTCACCGGGGAGCTGTTTTTT.